The present TCR beta chain was sequenced within a study of CD8+ T cells in alopecia areata. As for the study in general: Tofacitinib therapy took 6 to 18 months; 6 months off drug came after.

Broader study findings: Under tofacitinib, numerous expanded lesional clonotypes remained detectable in scalp and blood.

The germline V and J ends were trimmed by 7 bases and 3 bases, with 12 bases remaining between them. Germline CDR1 and CDR2: MGHDK and SYGVNS. This CDR3 has 13 amino acids. Extraction and reverse transcription of RNA yielded cDNA as the sequencing template. Profiling relied on immunoSEQ multiplex PCR, and the TCRdb table lists in-frame clones only, not all of them. The table lists some 100,000 clones, roughly 50% of them singletons, with 30% in the top ten. Treatment in this sample: oral pan-JAK inhibitor, 5-10 mg twice daily. In regard to this clone: Its matching antigen is unknown.

This chain uses TRBV25-1 with TRBJ1-1; no definite D call. This specimen was CD8+ T cells sorted from blood, taken at week 4, from a patient treated with tofacitinib. The sequence came from a human donor with alopecia areata. CDR3 sequence reads: CASMPGMHTEAFF. The CDR3 DNA reads as TGTGCCAGCATGCCCGGGATGCACACTGAAGCTTTCTTT.